Following are 12 T cell receptor beta chains from one sample sequenced in a study of OX40 agonist ivuxolimab in advanced cancers. The protocol was immunoSEQ multiplex PCR, while the TCRdb copy is restricted to in-frame clones and leaves out a portion. The sample comprises around 71,000 clones, about 78% of which are singletons, and approximately 5% rests with the top ten. The material was CD4+ or CD8+ T cells sorted from blood, obtained in a trial of the OX40 agonist ivuxolimab. The receptor source for this set is an adult with an advanced solid tumor such as melanoma, head and neck, liver or kidney cancer.

Note on this clone: One end of the junction varies from germline; a read error may be responsible. This rearrangement joins TRBV6-1 to TRBJ1-2; 7 nucleotides agree with TRBD1. The CDR3 has 13 residues. The V gene's germline CDR1 is MNHNS and CDR2 SASEGT. CDR3 DNA: TGCGCCTGCAGGGAGGGGGCGCGATATGGCTACACCTTC. It specifies CACREGARYGYTF.

This chain links TRBV5-1 with TRBJ2-7; D is uncertain. This CDR3 contains 12 residues. Trimming pared 7 bases from V and 7 bases from J, leaving 15 bases between. Germline CDR1 reads SGHRS; CDR2 reads YFSETQ. The CDR3 sequence: CASGPSSREQYF. The CDR3 nucleotides are TGCGCCAGCGGCCCGAGCAGCCGGGAGCAGTACTTC.

This chain links TRBV7-2 with TRBJ2-3, with TRBD2 identical over 12 bases. With 4 bases clipped from V and 4 bases from J, the junction kept 3 bases outside the gene matches. From germline, CDR1 is SGHTA and CDR2 FQGNSA. This CDR3 is 15 amino acids long. The CDR3 nucleotides are TGTGCCAGCAGCTCACTAGCGGGAGGAGCAGATACGCAGTATTTT. This gives the protein CASSSLAGGADTQYF.

The gene calls are TRBV28 and TRBJ1-5, with D possibly TRBD1 on 6 matching bases. CDR3 size: 12 residues. The V gene's germline CDR1 is MDHEN and CDR2 SYDVKM. V lost 8 bases and J 7 bases, leaving 12 bases between the germline ends. This chain's CDR3 is CASCRGPQPQHF. DNA of the CDR3: TGTGCCAGCTGCCGGGGGCCGCAGCCCCAGCATTTT.

This chain joins TRBV2 and TRBJ1-2, with no clear D. V lost 4 bases and J 3 bases, leaving 9 bases between the germline ends. The CDR3 is 13 amino acids. Germline CDR1 is SNHLY and CDR2 is FYNNEI. As DNA, the CDR3 is TGTGCCAGCAGTGGTGGACCCTACTATGGCTACACCTTC. It translates to CASSGGPYYGYTF.

The chain uses TRBV30 and TRBJ1-3; the D gene is possibly TRBD1 (5 bases). CDR1 is GTSNPN and CDR2 is SVGIG in the germline V gene (reference sequence). The CDR3 has 14 amino acids. Trimming cost V 8 bases and J 4 bases, with 18 bases left between them. CDR3 loop: CARSTGGGGNTIYF. CDR3 DNA sequence: TGTGCCCGTTCTACGGGCGGGGGGGGAAACACCATATATTTT.

This sequence joins TRBV10-3 and TRBJ2-7; D ambiguous. Germline-derived CDR1 and CDR2 are ENHRY and SYGVKD. V lost 7 bases and J 6 bases, leaving 16 bases between the germline ends. The CDR3 sequence is 13 residues long. Here the CDR3 DNA reads TGTGCCATCATGTCTACGGGCGCCGGCGAGCAGTACTTC. The encoded protein is CAIMSTGAGEQYF.

The chain is built from TRBV15 and TRBJ2-3, with TRBD1 matching 10 bases. The CDR3 extends over 15 amino acids. CDR1 and CDR2 from the germline V gene are LNHNV and YYDKDF (reference sequence). V was clipped by 5 bases and J by 3 bases; unmatched bases: 5. The CDR3 loop is CATSGGQGVTDTQYF. The CDR3 DNA reads TGTGCCACCAGCGGCGGACAGGGGGTGACAGATACGCAGTATTTT.

This clone has only one observation. The J gene is TRBJ2-4, the V gene TRBV6-5; 8 bases match TRBD2. Germline V gene sequence: CDR1 MNHEY, CDR2 SVGAGI. The junction had 13 bases not matched to a gene; V was cut back by 4 bases and J by 8 bases. This CDR3 is 16 amino acids long. The CDR3 protein is CASSSILGGAGHIQYF. The CDR3 DNA is TGTGCCAGCAGTTCGATTCTCGGGGGGGCCGGTCACATTCAGTACTTC.

The rearrangement links TRBV12-5 to TRBJ2-3, with a tentative D call TRBD2 (6 bases). Trimming cost V 4 bases and J 4 bases, with 9 bases left between them. CDR3 length: 13 residues. Germline CDR1 reads LGHNT; CDR2 reads FRNRAP. Here the CDR3 reads CASGWGEADTQYF. The CDR3 region has the DNA TGTGCTAGTGGTTGGGGGGAGGCAGATACGCAGTATTTT.

CDR3: CASSYNSGQGYEQYF. The CDR3 nucleotides are TGTGCCAGCAGTTACAACTCGGGACAGGGCTACGAGCAGTACTTC. This sequence joins TRBV6-5 and TRBJ2-7, with TRBD1 matching 9 bases. CDR3 length equals 15 residues. CDR1 and CDR2 from the germline V gene are MNHEY and SVGAGI. The J segment lost 3 bases and the V segment lost 2 bases, leaving 5 bases of the junction unmatched.

V is TRBV10-2 and J is TRBJ2-1; D not certain. The V end was cut by 7 bases, the J end by 3 bases, with 4 bases between. The length of the CDR3 is 11 residues. From germline, CDR1 is WSHSY and CDR2 SAAADI. The CDR3 DNA reads TGCGCCAGCACGGGCTACAATGAGCAGTTCTTC. This encodes CASTGYNEQFF.